This T cell receptor (beta chain) was identified in a study of siplizumab effects on memory and regulatory T cells. Profiling relied on immunoSEQ multiplex PCR, and the TCRdb table lists in-frame clones only, not all of them. The sample holds about 100,000 clones, about 91% seen once. Study-level results: Proliferating clones, CD4+ or CD8+, lacked an assignable naive or memory phenotype in roughly 75-97% of cases. Solely a minor proportion of alloreactive clones could be assigned to unstimulated subsets. Apparently more diverse than memory cells, naive T cells also seemed major alloresponse contributors. Proliferating Tregs' suppressive function in siplizumab cultures went unconfirmed.

Points on this clone: As yet, its antigen is unknown.

The CDR3 has 17 residues. The V segment lost 5 bases and the J segment 0 bases; nucleotides outside the gene matches: 10. Germline V gene sequence: CDR1 SEHNR, CDR2 FQNEAQ (reference sequence). The V call is TRBV7-9, the J call TRBJ1-3, with TRBD1 matching over 7 bases. The sequenced sample consisted of Tregs sorted from blood. The sequence came from a human donor in good health. Here the CDR3 reads CASSPSRDRISGNTIYF. CDR3 nucleotide sequence: TGTGCCAGCAGCCCATCAAGGGACAGAATCTCTGGAAACACCATATATTTT.